These 18 T cell receptor beta chains share one sample of origin, sequenced in a study of blood T cell repertoires in COVID-19. Clones were read by immunoSEQ multiplex PCR, and TCRdb kept only the in-frame ones, dropping some. The sample yields approximately 220,000 clones, 83% seen once. What was sequenced was PBMCs or T cells enriched from blood (not recorded which). These receptors were taken from a woman aged 45-60 years who had been exposed to COVID-19.

This clone was detected a few times. In the same sample, other DNA sequences code for this CDR3. V usage is TRBV6-6 and J usage is TRBJ2-2, with TRBD1 matching 8 bases. There are 13 residues in the CDR3. In germline, CDR1 is MNHNY, CDR2 SVGAGI (reference sequence). V was clipped by 8 bases and J by 4 bases; unmatched bases: 3. CDR3 region: CASGQGGTGELFF. The CDR3 nucleotides read TGTGCCAGCGGACAGGGAGGCACCGGGGAGCTGTTTTTT.

This chain uses TRBV10-3 with TRBJ1-6, with D possibly TRBD1 on 5 matching bases. The V end was cut by 2 bases, the J end by 5 bases, with 10 bases between. The germline V gene has CDR1 ENHRY and CDR2 SYGVKD. The CDR3 has 15 amino acids. CDR3 residues: CAISEGAPDNSPLHF. As DNA, the CDR3 is TGTGCCATCAGTGAGGGGGCCCCGGATAATTCACCCCTCCACTTT.

The sample holds one count of this clone. The chain is built from TRBV7-2 and TRBJ2-5; tentatively, D is TRBD1 (7 bases). The V end was cut by 1 base, the J end by 4 bases, with 16 bases between. Germline CDR1 reads SGHTA; CDR2 reads FQGNSA. This CDR3 is built from 16 residues. This CDR3 is CASSLDQGVEGETQYF. CDR3 in DNA: TGTGCCAGCAGCTTAGATCAGGGGGTGGAGGGAGAGACCCAGTACTTC.

The chain is built from TRBV4-3 and TRBJ2-7; 9 bases are a match to TRBD1. Germline V lookup: CDR1 LGHNA, CDR2 YSLEER. This CDR3 spans 15 amino acids. Losses at the gene ends were 1 base for V and 5 bases for J; bases not matched to a gene: 6. The CDR3 DNA reads TGCGCCAGCAGCCAAGCGGGACAGGGATCCCACGAGCAGTACTTC. This encodes CASSQAGQGSHEQYF.

This clone occurred a few times. This chain joins TRBV5-1 and TRBJ1-3; TRBD1 aligns across 8 bases. The germline gives CDR1 SGHRS, CDR2 YFSETQ. The CDR3 totals 17 residues. V was clipped by 0 bases and J by 0 bases; unmatched bases: 5. Written as DNA, the CDR3 is TGCGCCAGCAGCTTGGAAGGACAGGGTTACTCTGGAAACACCATATATTTT. Its translation is CASSLEGQGYSGNTIYF.

In this sample, this clone turned up once. J is TRBJ2-1 and V is TRBV29-1; D might be TRBD1 (6 bases). This CDR3 region has 15 residues. Per germline, CDR1 SQVTM and CDR2 ANQGSEA. V gave up 0 bases and J gave up 5 bases, with 14 bases separating them. Here the CDR3 reads CSVEDIGGRDNEQFF. The CDR3 DNA follows: TGCAGCGTTGAAGACATAGGGGGAAGGGACAATGAGCAGTTCTTC.

The chain's CDR3 is CSASGTADEQYF. CDR3 DNA: TGCAGCGCCTCCGGGACAGCAGACGAGCAGTACTTC. V gene TRBV29-1 combines with J gene TRBJ2-7, with TRBD1 identical over 7 bases. With 7 bases clipped from V and 5 bases from J, the junction kept 8 bases outside the gene matches. CDR1 SQVTM and CDR2 ANQGSEA come from the germline V gene. The CDR3 extends over 12 amino acids.

This rearrangement joins TRBV19 to TRBJ2-1; 8 nucleotides line up with TRBD2. Germline V lookup: CDR1 LNHDA, CDR2 SQIVND (reference sequence). V lost 3 bases, J lost 5 bases, and 12 bases stayed unmatched. The CDR3 is 17 amino acids. The CDR3 nucleotides are TGTGCCAGTAGTATCTCGCCGCTGGGACTAGTAAACAATGAGCAGTTCTTC. Protein sequence: CASSISPLGLVNNEQFF.

Points on this clone: A junction end diverges from the germline sequence, so it may reflect a read error. CDR3: CASSEATERSF. For the CDR3, the DNA is TGTGCCAGCAGTGAAGCGACAGAAAGGAGCTTC. The rearrangement links TRBV6-1 to TRBJ2-7, with D tentatively TRBD1 (5 bases). The CDR3 is 11 amino acids. Germline-derived CDR1 and CDR2 are MNHNS and SASEGT.

This CDR3 is CASIEGQGNEQFF. The CDR3 DNA sequence: TGTGCCAGCATCGAGGGACAGGGGAACGAGCAGTTCTTC. The rearrangement links TRBV12-3 or TRBV12-4 to TRBJ2-1, with TRBD1 matching over 10 bases. The CDR3 is 13 residues long. V trimming: 7 bases; J trimming: 10 bases; junction bases outside the gene matches: 7.

The V and J genes are TRBV12-3 or TRBV12-4 and TRBJ1-2; perhaps TRBD1 as D (6 bases). V shed 5 bases and J shed 8 bases, with 12 bases lying between them. The CDR3 length is 12 residues. CDR3: CASSQGMGGYTF. CDR3 coding DNA: TGTGCCAGCAGTCAGGGGATGGGGGGCTACACCTTC.

The chain links TRBV19 to TRBJ1-5; 10 bases map to TRBD1. Germline CDR1 is LNHDA and CDR2 is SQIVND (reference sequence). The length of the CDR3 is 15 residues. The junction had 2 bases not matched to a gene; V was cut back by 4 bases and J by 2 bases. CDR3: CASSTGQGGNQPQHF. The CDR3, as DNA: TGTGCCAGTAGTACCGGACAGGGGGGCAATCAGCCCCAGCATTTT. Based on the CDR3 plus reference TRBV19 and TRBJ1-5, the full variable domain is DGGITQSPKYLFRKEGQNVTLSCEQNLNHDAMYWYRQDPGQGLRLIYYSQIVNDFQKGDIAEGYSVSREKKESFPLTVTSAQKNPTAFYLCASSTGQGGNQPQHFGDGTRLSIL.

This chain links TRBV27 with TRBJ1-2; tentative D call: TRBD1 (5 bases). The CDR3 consists of 16 residues. Germline values: CDR1 MNHEY, CDR2 SMNVEV (reference sequence). The V and J ends lost 5 bases and 8 bases respectively, with 24 bases between them. CDR3 nucleotides: TGTGCCAGCAGTCCCCTCGGTTCGGGGGTCGGCGGGGGCTACACCTTC. This encodes CASSPLGSGVGGGYTF.

The V gene is TRBV9, the J gene TRBJ2-1; D perhaps matches TRBD2 (5 bases). The CDR3 length is 15 residues. Per germline, CDR1 SGDLS and CDR2 YYNGEE. V was pared by 0 bases and J by 9 bases, with 16 bases between. As DNA, the CDR3 is TGTGCCAGCAGCGTAGCTCCCCCTCCACGGGGTGAGCAGTTCTTC. It is translated as CASSVAPPPRGEQFF. Combining the CDR3 with reference TRBV9 and TRBJ2-1 gives the whole variable domain DSGVTQTPKHLITATGQRVTLRCSPRSGDLSVYWYQQSLDQGLQFLIQYYNGEERAKGNILERFSAQQFPDLHSELNLSSLELGDSALYFCASSVAPPPRGEQFFGPGTRLTVL.

The chain joins TRBV13 to TRBJ1-5; no firm D call. This CDR3 has 13 amino acids. The germline V gene has CDR1 PRHDT and CDR2 FYEKMQ (reference sequence). The V and J ends lost 1 base and 4 bases respectively, with 5 bases between them. The CDR3: CASSLDGNQPQHF. The CDR3 DNA sequence: TGTGCCAGCAGCTTAGACGGGAATCAGCCCCAGCATTTT.

The genes are TRBV7-9 and TRBJ1-2, with 9 bases fitting TRBD1. The CDR3 runs 14 residues. Germline V gene sequence: CDR1 SEHNR, CDR2 FQNEAQ (reference sequence). Trimming took 1 base from V and 6 from J; bases not matched to a gene: 3. The CDR3: CASSLGDREHGYTF. In nucleotides, the CDR3 is TGTGCCAGCAGCTTAGGGGACAGGGAGCATGGCTACACCTTC.

The chain links TRBV20-1 to TRBJ2-1; D is unresolved. This CDR3 spans 14 amino acids. Germline V gives CDR1 DFQATT, CDR2 SNEGSKA (reference sequence). Trimming removed 3 bases at V and 1 base at J, with 10 bases between. The CDR3 protein is CSASGVESYNEQFF. CDR3 coding DNA: TGCAGTGCTAGTGGAGTTGAATCCTACAATGAGCAGTTCTTC.

The table lists this clone with a count of one. This chain connects TRBV4-1 to TRBJ2-5; TRBD2 agrees at 8 bases. There are 20 residues in the CDR3. The germline V gene encodes CDR1 MGHRA and CDR2 YSYEKL. V was clipped by 0 bases and J by 3 bases; unmatched bases: 18. The CDR3 DNA follows: TGCGCCAGCAGCCAAGATCATATTGTGAAGAAGCGGGGGATAGAAGAGACCCAGTACTTC. Translation: CASSQDHIVKKRGIEETQYF.